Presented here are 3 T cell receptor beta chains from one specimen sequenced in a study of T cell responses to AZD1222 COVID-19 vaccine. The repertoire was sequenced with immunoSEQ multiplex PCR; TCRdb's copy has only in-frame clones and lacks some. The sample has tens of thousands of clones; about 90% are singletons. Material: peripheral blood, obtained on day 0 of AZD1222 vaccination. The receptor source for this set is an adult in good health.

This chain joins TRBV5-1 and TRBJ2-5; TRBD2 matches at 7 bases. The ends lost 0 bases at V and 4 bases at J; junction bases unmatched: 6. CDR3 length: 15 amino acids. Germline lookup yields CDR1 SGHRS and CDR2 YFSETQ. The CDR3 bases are TGCGCCAGCAGCTTGGTAACTAGCGACGGAGAGACCCAGTACTTC. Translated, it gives CASSLVTSDGETQYF.

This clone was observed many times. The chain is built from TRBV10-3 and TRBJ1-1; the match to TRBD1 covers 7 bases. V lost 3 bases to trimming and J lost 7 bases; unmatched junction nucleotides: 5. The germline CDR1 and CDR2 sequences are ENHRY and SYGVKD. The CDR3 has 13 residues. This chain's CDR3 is CAISEPGGGEAFF. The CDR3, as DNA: TGTGCCATCAGTGAACCAGGGGGTGGTGAAGCTTTCTTT.

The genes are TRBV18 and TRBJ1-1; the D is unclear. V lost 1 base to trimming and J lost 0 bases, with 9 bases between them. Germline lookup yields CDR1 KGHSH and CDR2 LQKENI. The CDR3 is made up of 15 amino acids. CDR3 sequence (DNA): TGTGCCAGCTCACCACTAGGACGTATGAACACTGAAGCTTTCTTT. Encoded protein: CASSPLGRMNTEAFF.